This T cell receptor beta chain was retrieved from a study of T-cell reconstitution after alpha-beta-depleted transplantation in children. Unique molecular identifiers were incorporated when the TCRbeta library was constructed. MiXCR, run by TCRdb on the PCR reads, gives a single entry per CDR3 protein. Here the sample spans 700,000 or so distinct CDR3 sequences, around 13% being singletons. The germline CDR1 and CDR2 sequences are DFQATT and SNEGSKA (reference sequence). The CDR3 runs to 15 residues. V was pared by 3 bases and J by 3 bases, with 15 bases between. This receptor was obtained from a girl aged 2-9 years with congenital amegakaryocytic thrombocytopenia, due to receive a stem cell transplant. The gene calls are TRBV20-1 and TRBJ1-5, with D possibly matching TRBD1 (5 bases). The sequences come from PBMCs, collected before TCRalphabeta/CD19-depleted stem cell transplant. CDR3 sequence reads: CSASRMGEYNQPQHF. The CDR3 region has the DNA TGCAGTGCTAGTCGGATGGGGGAGTACAATCAGCCCCAGCATTTT.